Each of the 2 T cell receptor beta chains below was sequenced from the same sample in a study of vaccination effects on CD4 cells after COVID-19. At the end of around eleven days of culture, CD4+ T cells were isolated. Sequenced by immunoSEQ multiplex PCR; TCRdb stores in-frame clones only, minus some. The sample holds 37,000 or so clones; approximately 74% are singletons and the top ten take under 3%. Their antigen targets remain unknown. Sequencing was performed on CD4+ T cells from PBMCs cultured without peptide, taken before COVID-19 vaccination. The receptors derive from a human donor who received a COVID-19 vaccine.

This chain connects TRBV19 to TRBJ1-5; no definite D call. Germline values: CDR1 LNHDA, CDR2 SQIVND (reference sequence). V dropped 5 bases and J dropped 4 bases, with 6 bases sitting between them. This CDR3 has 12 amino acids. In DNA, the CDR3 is TGTGCCAGTAGTTCCCTTAATCAGCCCCAGCATTTT. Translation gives CASSSLNQPQHF.

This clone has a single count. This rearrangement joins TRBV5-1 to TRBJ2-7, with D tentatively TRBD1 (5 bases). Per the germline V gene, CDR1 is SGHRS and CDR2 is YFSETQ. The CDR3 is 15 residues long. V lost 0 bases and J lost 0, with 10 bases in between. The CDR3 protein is CASSLGPGYSYEQYF. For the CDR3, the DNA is TGCGCCAGCAGCTTGGGGCCAGGGTACTCCTACGAGCAGTACTTC.